This T cell receptor beta chain derives from a study of T cells in Graves' hyperthyroidism and ophthalmopathy. There were TCR beta CDR3 regions amplified from RNA transcripts. First-round RT-PCR targeting the TCR CDR3 was performed with the HTBI primer set. TCRdb redid the calling of the multiplex PCR reads with MiXCR, one entry per CDR3 protein. The sample has 550,000 to 600,000 distinct CDR3 sequences, 16% seen once. Whole-study findings and limits: Blood also carried most thyroid clonotypes expanded above 0.001.

J was trimmed by 0 bases and V by 5 bases; bases with no gene match: 4. Germline CDR1 and CDR2: SGHTA and FQGTGA. CDR3 length: 17 amino acids. Patients showing uncontrolled infection, other autoimmune disease, pregnancy or lactation were ineligible. Diagnosing involved the use of clinical symptoms, serum thyroxine and TRAb, thyroid ultrasound and orbital computed tomography. Isolation of PBMCs was performed on around 9.7 ml fresh peripheral blood. This clonotype was detected ten times or more. Its antigen is not identified. This TCR was sampled from a woman aged 18-29 years with Graves' hyperthyroidism. Sample: blood. The rearrangement joins TRBV7-3 to TRBJ2-1; TRBD2 matches 13 bases. The chain's CDR3 is CASSTTSGGASYNEQFF. CDR3 bases: TGTGCCAGCAGCACAACTAGCGGGGGGGCCTCCTACAATGAGCAGTTCTTC.